This T cell receptor (beta chain) stems from a study of T cell responses to AZD1222 COVID-19 vaccine. Study-wide results and limits: Only a handful of individuals given AZD1222 were seropositive at baseline. CD4 TCRs covered the whole spike, strongest at regions 160-218 and 743-854.

The protocol was immunoSEQ multiplex PCR, while the TCRdb copy is restricted to in-frame clones and leaves out a portion. The table has some 120,000 clones, more than 85% seen once. Germline CDR1 reads SGHNT; CDR2 reads YYREEE (reference sequence). V lost 4 bases, J lost 5 bases, and 12 bases lay in between. The CDR3 sequence is 13 residues long. This clone showed up just a few times. Its antigen is still unknown. The specimen was peripheral blood, collected on day 0 of MenACWY control vaccination. The chain recombines TRBV5-4 with TRBJ1-2; D uncertain. The TCR originated in an adult in good health. The CDR3 here is CASSPDPGYGYTF. The CDR3 DNA sequence: TGTGCCAGCAGCCCGGATCCGGGGTATGGCTACACCTTC.